One and the same sample provided the 12 T cell receptor beta chains below, sequenced in a study of shared clonotypes between healthy human individuals. Here immunoSEQ multiplex PCR was the method, and the copy in TCRdb shows in-frame clones only, minus some. The sample has under 1,100,000 clones; about three quarters are singletons. The sample taken for sequencing was memory CD4+ T cells sorted from blood. Subset defined: CD45RA-negative fraction. The receptor set was obtained from a man between 18 and 35 years old in good health.

This clone was seen ten or more times. The CDR3 region has the DNA TGCAGCGTTGAAGGACTAGCGGCCCAAACAGATACGCAGTATTTT. Translated, it gives CSVEGLAAQTDTQYF. The chain has TRBV29-1 and TRBJ2-3, with 9 bases identical to TRBD2. The CDR3 runs 15 residues. Per the germline V gene, CDR1 is SQVTM and CDR2 is ANQGSEA. The J segment lost 3 bases and the V segment lost 1 base, leaving 5 bases of the junction unmatched.

This chain joins TRBV6-1 and TRBJ1-2; D ambiguous. V was trimmed by 10 bases and J by 4 bases, leaving 10 bases between them. The CDR3 totals 11 residues. Germline CDR1 reads MNHNS; CDR2 reads SASEGT. In DNA form, the CDR3 reads TGTGCCATTTCCAAGGGCTATGGCTACACCTTC. Translated, it gives CAISKGYGYTF.

Worth noting for this clone: The sample contains more than one DNA sequence encoding this CDR3. This chain connects TRBV30 to TRBJ1-5; D not certain. V was pared by 0 bases and J by 2 bases, with 11 bases between. The CDR3 has 15 residues. CDR1 and CDR2 (germline): GTSNPN, SVGIG (reference sequence). The CDR3 DNA reads TGTGCCTGGAGTGTCCCCCCGGAGCGCAATCAGCCCCAGCATTTT. It codes for CAWSVPPERNQPQHF.

The rearrangement uses TRBV7-2 and TRBJ2-1; 11 bases are shared with TRBD2. V was clipped by 4 bases and J by 7 bases; unmatched bases: 6. The germline CDR1 and CDR2 sequences are SGHTA and FQGNSA. This CDR3 has 15 amino acids. The CDR3, as DNA: TGTGCCAGCAGCTACAACCGACTAGCGGGAAATGAGCAGTTCTTC. Residues: CASSYNRLAGNEQFF.

The chain joins TRBV19 to TRBJ1-6; TRBD1 is a possible D gene (6 bases). Per germline, CDR1 LNHDA and CDR2 SQIVND (reference sequence). This CDR3 contains 10 residues. Deletions cut 6 bases from V and 17 bases from J, with 11 bases between. Here the CDR3 reads CASSHPGVHF. The CDR3 bases are TGTGCCAGTAGCCACCCAGGGGTCCACTTT.

This clone came up a few times. V usage is TRBV7-9 and J usage is TRBJ1-5, with D uncertain. The CDR3 sequence is 12 residues long. Trimming pared 5 bases from V and 4 bases from J, leaving 6 bases between. Per germline, CDR1 SEHNR and CDR2 FQNEAQ (reference sequence). CDR3 amino acids: CASSDTNQPQHF. The CDR3 region has the DNA TGTGCCAGCAGCGATACAAATCAGCCCCAGCATTTT.

This rearrangement joins TRBV2 to TRBJ2-1, with D perhaps matching TRBD2 (5 bases). The CDR3 spans 13 residues. Germline CDR1 and CDR2: SNHLY and FYNNEI. The germline V and J ends were trimmed by 2 bases and 9 bases, with 11 bases remaining between them. CDR3 sequence: CASSETSPGEQFF. CDR3 DNA: TGTGCCAGCAGTGAAACTAGTCCGGGTGAGCAGTTCTTC.

The chain is built from TRBV19 and TRBJ2-1; D is uncertain. The germline V and J ends were trimmed by 0 bases and 3 bases, with 6 bases remaining between them. The CDR3 has 14 residues. CDR1 and CDR2 from the germline V gene are LNHDA and SQIVND (reference sequence). CDR3 sequence: CASSIEGIYNEQFF. In DNA form, the CDR3 reads TGTGCCAGTAGTATAGAGGGCATCTACAATGAGCAGTTCTTC.

The chain couples TRBV7-8 to TRBJ1-2; no definite D call. Germline V gives CDR1 SGHVS, CDR2 FQNEAQ. The CDR3 length is 15 residues. Trimming took 1 base from V and 7 from J, leaving 16 bases between them. The CDR3 reads CASSLDAGKGGGYTF. Written as DNA, the CDR3 is TGTGCCAGCAGCTTAGACGCGGGAAAAGGTGGTGGCTACACCTTC.

The chain has TRBV5-4 and TRBJ1-2; D ambiguous. CDR1 is SGHNT and CDR2 is YYREEE in the germline V gene (reference sequence). The CDR3 covers 14 residues. V was shortened by 0 bases and J by 4 bases, with 10 bases between the two germline ends. The CDR3 spells CASSLGGGSYGYTF. The CDR3 nucleotides are TGTGCCAGCAGCTTGGGTGGAGGCTCCTATGGCTACACCTTC.

The chain carries TRBV5-4 and TRBJ2-7, with D perhaps matching TRBD2 (6 bases). The CDR3 totals 15 residues. Germline CDR1 and CDR2: SGHNT and YYREEE (reference sequence). Trimming took 4 bases from V and 0 from J, leaving 14 bases between them. CDR3 region: CASSPGLSDSYEQYF. The CDR3 region has the DNA TGTGCCAGCAGCCCCGGACTAAGCGACTCCTACGAGCAGTACTTC.

The rearrangement uses TRBV5-4 and TRBJ2-2; D may be TRBD2 (6 bases). V dropped 2 bases and J dropped 1 base, with 12 bases sitting between them. Germline CDR1 is SGHNT and CDR2 is YYREEE (reference sequence). The CDR3 length is 16 residues. DNA of the CDR3: TGTGCCAGCAGCTTTGGGGGACTGAAGAACACCGGGGAGCTGTTTTTT. This codes for CASSFGGLKNTGELFF.